This TCR beta chain comes out of a study of glioma-infiltrating T cells after dendritic cell vaccination. Study in general: Treatment, given 2003 to 2012, was autologous tumor lysate-pulsed dendritic cell vaccination.

This sample's time point: after dendritic cell vaccination, including at tumor progression/relapse. Isocitrate dehydrogenase mutation was absent in all glioblastoma patients. V shed 6 bases and J 6 bases; nucleotides not matched to a gene: 5. The CDR3 has 12 amino acids. The PCR used 60 V beta and 13 J beta primers. Clones were sequenced by immunoSEQ multiplex PCR, and TCRdb holds only the in-frame ones, with some missing. Of 91,000 or so clones in the sample, approximately 84% are singletons; the top ten hold 4.5% to 5.5%. The starting material was blood, obtained after dendritic cell vaccination. V and J are TRBV23-1 and TRBJ2-7, with 7 bases that match TRBD2. TRBV23-1 is identified as an open reading frame with a role that is uncertain. The clonotype comes from a human donor with glioblastoma. The CDR3 here is CASSHWGGEQYF. The CDR3 region has the DNA TGCGCCAGCAGCCATTGGGGGGGCGAGCAGTACTTC.